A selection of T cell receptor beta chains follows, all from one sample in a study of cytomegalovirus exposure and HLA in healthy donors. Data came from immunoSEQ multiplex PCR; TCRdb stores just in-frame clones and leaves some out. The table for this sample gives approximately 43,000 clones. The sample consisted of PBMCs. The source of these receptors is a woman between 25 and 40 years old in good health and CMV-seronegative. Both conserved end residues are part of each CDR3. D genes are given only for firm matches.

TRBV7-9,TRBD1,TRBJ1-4,CASSLGGDRVRLFF,TGTGCCAGCAGCTTAGGGGGCGACAGGGTAAGACTGTTTTTT
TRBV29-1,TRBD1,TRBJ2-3,CSVADRASTDTQYF,TGCAGCGTCGCCGACAGGGCTAGCACAGATACGCAGTATTTT
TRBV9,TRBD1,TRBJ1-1,CASSTQGQGNTEAFF,TGTGCCAGCAGTACCCAAGGACAGGGGAACACTGAAGCTTTCTTT
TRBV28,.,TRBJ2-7,CASSPRLYEQYF,TGTGCCAGCAGTCCTAGACTTTACGAGCAGTACTTC
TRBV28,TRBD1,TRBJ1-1,CASSSMTGAYTEAFF,TGTGCCAGCAGTAGCATGACAGGGGCGTACACTGAAGCTTTCTTT
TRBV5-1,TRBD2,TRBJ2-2,CASSLLTSVKGELFF,TGCGCCAGCAGCTTACTGACTAGCGTGAAGGGGGAGCTGTTTTTT
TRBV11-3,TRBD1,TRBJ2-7,CASSLESGQGYEQYF,TGTGCCAGCAGCTTAGAATCAGGACAGGGCTACGAGCAGTACTTC
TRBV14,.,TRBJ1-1,CASSRPGQAEAFF,TGTGCCAGCAGCCGGCCCGGTCAGGCTGAAGCTTTCTTT
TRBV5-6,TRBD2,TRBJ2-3,CASSLRGLGGDTQYF,TGTGCCAGCAGCTTGAGGGGACTAGGAGGAGATACGCAGTATTTT
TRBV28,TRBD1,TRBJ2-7,CASSSDRERIYEQYF,TGTGCCAGCAGCTCGGACAGGGAGCGGATTTACGAGCAGTACTTC
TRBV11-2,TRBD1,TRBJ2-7,CASKKDRESYEQYF,TGTGCCAGCAAGAAGGACAGGGAAAGCTACGAGCAGTACTTC
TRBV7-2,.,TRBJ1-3,CASSAKSSGNTIYF,TGTGCCAGCAGCGCCAAGAGCTCTGGAAACACCATATATTTT
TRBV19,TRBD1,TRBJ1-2,CASRPRQGTNYGYTF,TGTGCCAGTAGACCCCGACAGGGAACTAACTATGGCTACACCTTC
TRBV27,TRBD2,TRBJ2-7,CASCAGLGASYEQYF,TGTGCCAGCTGTGCCGGACTAGGCGCGAGCTACGAGCAGTACTTC
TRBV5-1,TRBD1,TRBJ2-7,CASRSGTGRYEQYF,TGCGCCAGCAGATCCGGGACAGGGCGGTACGAGCAGTACTTC
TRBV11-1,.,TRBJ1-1,CASSYQDSDTEAFF,TGTGCCAGCAGCTATCAAGACAGTGACACTGAAGCTTTCTTT
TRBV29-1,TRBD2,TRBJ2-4,CSVEVGAGGPELQYF,TGCAGCGTTGAGGTAGGGGCGGGAGGGCCAGAGTTACAGTACTTC
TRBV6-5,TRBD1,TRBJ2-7,CASSYRTGPNEQYF,TGTGCCAGCAGTTACCGGACAGGGCCCAACGAGCAGTACTTC
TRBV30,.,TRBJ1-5,CAWSGQVGQPQHF,TGTGCCTGGAGTGGACAGGTCGGTCAGCCCCAGCATTTT
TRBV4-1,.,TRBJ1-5,CASSHAGDNQPQHF,TGCGCCAGCAGCCACGCAGGGGACAATCAGCCCCAGCATTTT